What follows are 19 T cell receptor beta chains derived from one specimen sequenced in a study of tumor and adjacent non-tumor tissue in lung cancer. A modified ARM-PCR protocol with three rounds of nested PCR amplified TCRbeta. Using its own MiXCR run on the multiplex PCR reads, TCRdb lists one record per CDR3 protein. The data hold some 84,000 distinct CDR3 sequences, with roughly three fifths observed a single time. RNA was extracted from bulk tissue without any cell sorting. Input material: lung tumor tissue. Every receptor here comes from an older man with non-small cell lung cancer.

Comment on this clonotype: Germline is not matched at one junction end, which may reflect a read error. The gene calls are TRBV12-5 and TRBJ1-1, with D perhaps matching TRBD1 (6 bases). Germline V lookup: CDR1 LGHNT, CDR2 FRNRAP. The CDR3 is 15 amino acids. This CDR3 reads CASALGAGDRVEAFF. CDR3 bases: TGTGCTAGTGCTTTGGGTGCAGGGGACCGGGTTGAAGCTTTCTTT.

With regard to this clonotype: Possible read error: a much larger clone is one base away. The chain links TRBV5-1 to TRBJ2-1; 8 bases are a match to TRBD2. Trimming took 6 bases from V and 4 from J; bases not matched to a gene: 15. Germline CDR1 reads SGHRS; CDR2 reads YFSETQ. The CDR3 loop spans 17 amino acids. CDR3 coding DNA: TGCGCCAGCAACCGCGGGGAGCGGGGGACACTTTACAATGAGCAGTTCTTC. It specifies CASNRGERGTLYNEQFF.

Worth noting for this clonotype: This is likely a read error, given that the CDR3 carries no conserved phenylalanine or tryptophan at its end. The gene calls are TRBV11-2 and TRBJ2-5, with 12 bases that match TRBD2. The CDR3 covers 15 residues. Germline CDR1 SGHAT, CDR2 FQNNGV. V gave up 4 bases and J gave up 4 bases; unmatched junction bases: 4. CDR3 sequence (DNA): TGTGCCAGCAGCTATCTAGCGGGGGGGCGAGAGACCCAGTACCTC. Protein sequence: CASSYLAGGRETQYL.

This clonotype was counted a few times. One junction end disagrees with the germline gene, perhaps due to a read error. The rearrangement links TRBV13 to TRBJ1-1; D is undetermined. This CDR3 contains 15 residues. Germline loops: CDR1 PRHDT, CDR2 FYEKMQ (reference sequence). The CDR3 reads CASSSRDSLTNETFF. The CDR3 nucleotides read TGTGCCAGCAGCTCCCGAGACTCCCTAACCAATGAAACTTTCTTT.

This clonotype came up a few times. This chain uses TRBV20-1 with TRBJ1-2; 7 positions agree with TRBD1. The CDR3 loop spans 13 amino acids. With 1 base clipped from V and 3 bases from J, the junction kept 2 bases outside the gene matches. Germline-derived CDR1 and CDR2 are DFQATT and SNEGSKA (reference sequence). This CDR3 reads CSARVDRDYGYTF. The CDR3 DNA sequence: TGCAGTGCTAGAGTCGACAGGGACTATGGCTACACCTTC.

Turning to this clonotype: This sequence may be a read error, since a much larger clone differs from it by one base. The CDR3 DNA sequence: TGCGCCAGCAGCTTGGATCTAGGGGCTGGCACAGATACGCAGTATTTT. It is translated as CASSLDLGAGTDTQYF. The chain combines TRBV5-1 with TRBJ2-3; weak D call: TRBD1 (5 bases). The V end lost 0 bases, the J end lost 1 base, and 12 bases lay between the germline ends. The CDR3 is made up of 16 amino acids. Germline loops: CDR1 SGHRS, CDR2 YFSETQ.

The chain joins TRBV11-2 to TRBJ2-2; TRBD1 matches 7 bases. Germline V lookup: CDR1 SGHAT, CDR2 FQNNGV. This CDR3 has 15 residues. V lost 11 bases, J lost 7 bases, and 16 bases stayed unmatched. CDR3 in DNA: TGTGCCGGCTGTTTAGGCAGGGGGAGAAGCGGGGAGCTGTTTTTT. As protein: CAGCLGRGRSGELFF. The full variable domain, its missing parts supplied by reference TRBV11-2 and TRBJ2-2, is EAGVAQSPRYKIIEKRQSVAFWCNPISGHATLYWYQQILGQGPKLLIQFQNNGVVDDSQLPKDRFSAERLKGVDSTLKIQPAKLEDSAVYLCAGCLGRGRSGELFFGEGSRLTVL.

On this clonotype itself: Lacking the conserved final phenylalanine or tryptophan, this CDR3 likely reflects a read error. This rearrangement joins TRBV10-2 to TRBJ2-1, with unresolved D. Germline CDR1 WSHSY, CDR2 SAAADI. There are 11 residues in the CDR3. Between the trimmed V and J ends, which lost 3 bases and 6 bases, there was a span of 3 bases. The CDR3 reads CASSELNEQFI. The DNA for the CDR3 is TGCGCCAGCAGTGAACTCAATGAGCAGTTCATC.

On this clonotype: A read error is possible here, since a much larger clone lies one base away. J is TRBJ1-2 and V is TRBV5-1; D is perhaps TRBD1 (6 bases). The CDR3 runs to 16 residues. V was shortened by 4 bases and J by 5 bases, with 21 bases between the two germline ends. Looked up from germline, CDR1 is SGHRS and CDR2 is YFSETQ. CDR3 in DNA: TGCGCCAGCAGCCTGATTCCTCCGGAACAGGGATATGGCTACACCTTC. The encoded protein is CASSLIPPEQGYGYTF. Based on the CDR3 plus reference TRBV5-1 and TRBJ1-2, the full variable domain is KAGVTQTPRYLIKTRGQQVTLSCSPISGHRSVSWYQQTPGQGLQFLFEYFSETQRNKGNFPGRFSGRQFSNSRSEMNVSTLELGDSALYLCASSLIPPEQGYGYTFGSGTRLTVV.

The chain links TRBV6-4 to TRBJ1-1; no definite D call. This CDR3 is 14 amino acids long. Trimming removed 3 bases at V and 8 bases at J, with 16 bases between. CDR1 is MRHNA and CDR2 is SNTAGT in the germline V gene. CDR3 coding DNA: TGTGCCAGCAGTGATGAAGGAGGCGCTCGCGAAGCTTTCTTT. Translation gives CASSDEGGAREAFF.

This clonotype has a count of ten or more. This CDR3 is CSVFGTSFSDTQYF. As DNA, the CDR3 is TGCAGCGTTTTTGGGACTAGTTTTTCAGATACGCAGTATTTT. The chain has TRBV29-1 and TRBJ2-3; TRBD2 matches at 8 bases. The CDR3 spans 14 residues. V trimming: 5 bases; J trimming: 4 bases; junction bases outside the gene matches: 8. Germline V gives CDR1 SQVTM, CDR2 ANQGSEA.

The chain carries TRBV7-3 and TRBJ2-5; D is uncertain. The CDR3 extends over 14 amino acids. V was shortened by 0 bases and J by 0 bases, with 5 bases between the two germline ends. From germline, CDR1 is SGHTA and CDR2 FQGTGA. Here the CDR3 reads CASSLTGYQETQYF. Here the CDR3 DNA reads TGTGCCAGCAGCTTAACGGGGTACCAAGAGACCCAGTACTTC.

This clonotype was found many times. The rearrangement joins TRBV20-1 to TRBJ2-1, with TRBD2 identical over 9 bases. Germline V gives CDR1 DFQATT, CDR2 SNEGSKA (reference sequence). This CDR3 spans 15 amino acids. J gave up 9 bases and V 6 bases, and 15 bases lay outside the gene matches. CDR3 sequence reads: CSARRPSGILSEQFF. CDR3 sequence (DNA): TGCAGTGCCCGAAGGCCTAGCGGGATCTTAAGTGAGCAGTTCTTC.

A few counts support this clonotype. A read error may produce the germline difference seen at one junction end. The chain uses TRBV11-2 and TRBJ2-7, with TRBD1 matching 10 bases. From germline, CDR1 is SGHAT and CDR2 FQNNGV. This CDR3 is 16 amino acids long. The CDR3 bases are TGCGCCAGCAGCTTAGCGACCGGGACAGGGGCCTACGAGCAGTACTTC. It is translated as CASSLATGTGAYEQYF.

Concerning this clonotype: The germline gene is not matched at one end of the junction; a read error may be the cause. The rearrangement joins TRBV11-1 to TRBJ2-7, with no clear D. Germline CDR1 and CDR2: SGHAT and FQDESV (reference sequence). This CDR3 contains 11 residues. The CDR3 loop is CACSLHYGQYF. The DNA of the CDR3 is TGTGCCTGCAGCCTACACTACGGGCAGTACTTC.

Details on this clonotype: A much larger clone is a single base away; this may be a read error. CDR3 region: CASGQDQLVVDIQYF. CDR3 nucleotide sequence: TGCGCCAGCGGCCAAGATCAACTAGTCGTAGACATTCAGTACTTC. V is TRBV4-1 and J is TRBJ2-4, with D tentatively TRBD2 (5 bases). Per the germline V gene, CDR1 is MGHRA and CDR2 is YSYEKL. This CDR3 has 15 residues.

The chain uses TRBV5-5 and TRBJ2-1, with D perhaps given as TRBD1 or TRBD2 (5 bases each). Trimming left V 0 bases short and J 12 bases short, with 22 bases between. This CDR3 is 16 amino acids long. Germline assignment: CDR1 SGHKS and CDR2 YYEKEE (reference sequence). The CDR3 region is CASSLGGNELFNWQFF. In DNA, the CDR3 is TGTGCCAGCAGCTTGGGGGGGAATGAACTATTCAATTGGCAGTTCTTC.

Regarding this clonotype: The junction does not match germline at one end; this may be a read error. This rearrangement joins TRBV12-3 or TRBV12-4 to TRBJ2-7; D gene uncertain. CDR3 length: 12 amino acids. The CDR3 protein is CARSPTYYVQYF. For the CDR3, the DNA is TGTGCCAGAAGTCCGACGTACTACGTGCAGTACTTC.

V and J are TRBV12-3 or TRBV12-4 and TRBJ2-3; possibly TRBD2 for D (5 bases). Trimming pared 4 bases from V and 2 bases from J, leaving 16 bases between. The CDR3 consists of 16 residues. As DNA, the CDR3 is TGTGCCAGCAGTTGGAGACTAACGGGTATCACAGATACGCAGTATTTT. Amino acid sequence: CASSWRLTGITDTQYF.